These 5 T cell receptor beta chains share one sample of origin, sequenced in a study of glioma-infiltrating T cells after dendritic cell vaccination. Clones were sequenced by immunoSEQ multiplex PCR, and TCRdb holds only the in-frame ones, with some missing. Among roughly 60,000 clones listed, approximately 86% were seen once. Time point indicated: after dendritic cell vaccination, including at tumor progression/relapse. Sequencing was performed on blood, taken after dendritic cell vaccination. Source of these receptors: a human donor with glioblastoma.

This chain connects TRBV18 to TRBJ1-3; D possibly corresponds to TRBD1 (5 bases). The V gene lost 7 bases and the J gene lost 2 bases, with 12 bases spanning the gap. The CDR3 spans 14 residues. The germline V gene has CDR1 KGHSH and CDR2 LQKENI. CDR3 bases: TGTGCCAGCTTCACGGGAGGGGCTGGAAACACCATATATTTT. Its translation: CASFTGGAGNTIYF.

Concerning this clone itself: Sequence at one end of the junction differs from germline and may be a read error. Distinct nucleotide sequences in the sample also encode this CDR3. This chain links TRBV5-6 with TRBJ1-6; D is unclear. This CDR3 is 14 amino acids long. The germline V gene has CDR1 SGHDT and CDR2 YYEEEE. In DNA form, the CDR3 reads TGTGCCAGCAGCTTGTTGCCAGATAATTCCCCCCTCCACTTT. Translated: CASSLLPDNSPLHF.

The table lists this clone with a count of one. The chain carries TRBV15 and TRBJ1-1, with TRBD1 as a possible D gene (5 bases). From germline, CDR1 is LNHNV and CDR2 YYDKDF (reference sequence). The V end lost 0 bases, the J end lost 1 base, and 12 bases lay between the germline ends. This CDR3 is 16 amino acids long. The CDR3 is CATSRDRGGTNTEAFF. CDR3 bases: TGTGCCACCAGCAGAGATAGAGGAGGGACGAACACTGAAGCTTTCTTT.

In this sample, this clone turned up a few times. This chain's CDR3 is CASSELSSSSTQYF. The CDR3 bases are TGCGCCAGCAGTGAGCTCTCCTCTAGCAGTACGCAGTATTTT. V gene TRBV10-1 combines with J gene TRBJ2-3; possibly TRBD2 for D (5 bases). Germline V gene data show CDR1 as WNHNN and CDR2 as SYGVQD (reference sequence). Trimming left V 2 bases short and J 8 bases short, with 14 bases between. This CDR3 is 14 amino acids long.

V is TRBV7-3 and J is TRBJ2-2; TRBD1 aligns across 11 bases. The V gene's germline CDR1 is SGHTA and CDR2 FQGTGA. The CDR3 totals 18 residues. V lost 5 bases to trimming and J lost 0 bases; unmatched junction nucleotides: 8. The CDR3 sequence is CASSALGQGAANTGELFF. CDR3 nucleotide sequence: TGTGCCAGCAGCGCGCTCGGACAGGGGGCCGCGAACACCGGGGAGCTGTTTTTT.